The 29 T cell receptor beta chains given below trace back to one sample, sequenced in a study of shared clonotypes between healthy human individuals. Measured with immunoSEQ multiplex PCR; TCRdb has only the in-frame clones, and not every one. The profile shows over 1.4 million clones, over 95% of them singletons. The specimen sequenced was naive CD4+ T cells sorted from blood. Subset in this sample: CD45RA+ positively selected. These receptor sequences come from a man under 40 in good health.

Concerning this clone itself: Other nucleotide sequences from this sample produce the same CDR3. The gene calls are TRBV28 and TRBJ2-3, with D uncertain. Per the germline V gene, CDR1 is MDHEN and CDR2 is SYDVKM. The CDR3 sequence is 12 residues long. V shed 6 bases and J shed 4 bases, with 8 bases lying between them. The chain's CDR3 is CASSPLADTQYF. DNA for the CDR3: TGTGCCAGCAGCCCCCTCGCAGATACGCAGTATTTT.

The rearrangement joins TRBV5-6 to TRBJ2-3; 15 positions match TRBD2. The germline V gene has CDR1 SGHDT and CDR2 YYEEEE. The CDR3 runs 17 residues. The trim removed 3 bases at V and 4 bases at J, leaving 6 bases unmatched. This CDR3 is CASSSSRTSGRADTQYF. CDR3 bases: TGTGCCAGCAGCTCGAGCCGGACTAGCGGGAGGGCAGATACGCAGTATTTT.

Turning to this clone: This sample also contains other DNA sequences that code for the same CDR3. This chain joins TRBV18 and TRBJ2-7; TRBD2 matches 7 bases. From germline, CDR1 is KGHSH and CDR2 LQKENI. CDR3 size: 14 residues. V shed 3 bases and J 4 bases; nucleotides not matched to a gene: 6. CDR3 amino acids: CASSPGSGGYEQYF. CDR3 sequence (DNA): TGTGCCAGCTCACCGGGTTCGGGGGGTTACGAGCAGTACTTC.

This rearrangement joins TRBV10-3 to TRBJ2-2; 7 nucleotides match TRBD1. This CDR3 is built from 20 residues. V trimming: 6 bases; J trimming: 0 bases; junction bases outside the gene matches: 19. The germline gives CDR1 ENHRY, CDR2 SYGVKD. DNA of the CDR3: TGTGCCATCAGCGATCCCTGGGCGGGCCACAGGGGCTCGAACACCGGGGAGCTGTTTTTT. Amino acid sequence: CAISDPWAGHRGSNTGELFF.

The CDR3: CASTTDSFLSYEQYF. The CDR3 DNA reads as TGTGCCAGCACGACCGACTCGTTCCTCTCCTACGAGCAGTACTTC. The chain links TRBV28 to TRBJ2-7; unclear D gene. The CDR3 is made up of 15 amino acids. CDR1 and CDR2 (germline): MDHEN, SYDVKM. Trimming took off 7 bases at V and 0 bases at J, with 16 bases between the two ends.

The rearrangement uses TRBV7-2 and TRBJ2-3, with unresolved D. With 4 bases removed from V and 11 bases from J, the gap between germline ends came to 16 bases. This CDR3 contains 13 residues. Germline assignment: CDR1 SGHTA and CDR2 FQGNSA. Written as DNA, the CDR3 is TGTGCCAGCAGCTCCGATGATCTAGGCGGGCAGTATTTT. This gives the protein CASSSDDLGGQYF.

J is TRBJ1-2 and V is TRBV18; TRBD1 might be the D (6 bases). Between the trimmed V and J ends, which lost 3 bases and 1 base, there was a span of 15 bases. The CDR3 spans 16 residues. The germline V gene encodes CDR1 KGHSH and CDR2 LQKENI. The CDR3 here is CASSPFPGDLNYGYTF. The CDR3 bases are TGTGCCAGCTCACCTTTTCCAGGGGACCTTAACTATGGCTACACCTTC.

The V gene is TRBV5-1, the J gene TRBJ2-1; the D call may be TRBD1 or TRBD2 (9 bases each). This CDR3 is built from 22 residues. V was clipped by 2 bases and J by 2 bases, with 32 bases between them. Germline CDR1 is SGHRS and CDR2 is YFSETQ. The CDR3 is CASSFYYRGRKIAGVTYNEQFF. CDR3 nucleotides: TGCGCCAGCAGCTTTTACTACAGGGGGCGGAAAATAGCGGGAGTAACCTACAATGAGCAGTTCTTC.

V is TRBV7-3 and J is TRBJ1-5; D call uncertain. This CDR3 has 10 residues. The V end lost 2 bases, the J end lost 11 bases, and 4 bases lay between the germline ends. The germline gives CDR1 SGHTA, CDR2 FQGTGA. The chain's CDR3 is CASSLSTQHF. The DNA for the CDR3 is TGTGCCAGCAGCTTATCAACCCAGCATTTT.

The chain links TRBV19 to TRBJ2-1; TRBD2 agrees at 14 bases. Germline V gene lookup returns CDR1 LNHDA and CDR2 SQIVND (reference sequence). The CDR3 loop spans 17 amino acids. V lost 6 bases and J lost 6; bases outside the gene matches: 10. This CDR3 is CASSRGLAGEIVNEQFF. CDR3 coding DNA: TGTGCCAGTAGCAGGGGACTAGCGGGAGAGATCGTCAATGAGCAGTTCTTC.

The chain combines TRBV14 with TRBJ2-2; a possible D gene is TRBD2 (6 bases). The CDR3 runs 17 residues. Germline-derived CDR1 and CDR2 are SGHDN and FVKESK. V was trimmed by 3 bases and J by 3 bases, leaving 17 bases between them. The CDR3 nucleotides read TGTGCCAGCAGCCAGCGTCGGGAGCTGAGGGACACCGGGGAGCTGTTTTTT. Protein sequence: CASSQRRELRDTGELFF.

The chain employs TRBV2 and TRBJ1-1; D unclear. The V end was cut by 4 bases, the J end by 6 bases, with 18 bases between. CDR1 and CDR2 from the germline V gene are SNHLY and FYNNEI. This CDR3 is built from 15 residues. The CDR3 sequence is CASSGGSFWGPEAFF. CDR3 in DNA: TGTGCCAGCAGTGGTGGCAGCTTCTGGGGTCCTGAAGCTTTCTTT. Filled out from reference TRBV2 and TRBJ1-1, the complete variable domain reads EPEVTQTPSHQVTQMGQEVILRCVPISNHLYFYWYRQILGQKVEFLVSFYNNEISEKSEIFDDQFSVERPDGSNFTLKIRSTKLEDSAMYFCASSGGSFWGPEAFFGQGTRLTVV.

This chain uses TRBV28 with TRBJ2-2; 7 bases align to TRBD1. Germline V gene data show CDR1 as MDHEN and CDR2 as SYDVKM. The CDR3 loop spans 14 amino acids. Germline trimming cut 2 bases from V and 7 bases from J; bases unmatched to any gene: 4. The CDR3, as DNA: TGTGCCAGCAGTTTAATGTCAGGGGGCGGGGAGCTGTTTTTT. Translation gives CASSLMSGGGELFF.

This chain uses TRBV7-9 with TRBJ2-7, with TRBD1 identical over 11 bases. Per germline, CDR1 SEHNR and CDR2 FQNEAQ (reference sequence). The CDR3 has 14 residues. The junction had 3 bases not matched to a gene; V was cut back by 5 bases and J by 3 bases. CDR3 sequence (DNA): TGTGCCAGCAGCACGGGACAGGGGGTCTACGAGCAGTACTTC. It is translated as CASSTGQGVYEQYF.

The table lists this clone with a count of one. The gene calls are TRBV30 and TRBJ1-2; D unclear. Germline V CDR1 and CDR2: GTSNPN, SVGIG (reference sequence). Trimming removed 0 bases from V and 8 bases from J, with 10 bases in between. CDR3 length: 12 amino acids. The CDR3 coding sequence is TGTGCCTGGAGTGTTGTGTTGAGGGGCTACACCTTC. Translated, it gives CAWSVVLRGYTF.

The J gene is TRBJ2-5, the V gene TRBV5-1; the match to TRBD2 covers 15 bases. V shed 6 bases and J 3 bases; nucleotides not matched to a gene: 9. Germline V gives CDR1 SGHRS, CDR2 YFSETQ. The CDR3 spans 17 residues. DNA for the CDR3: TGCGCCAGCACCCGGACTAGCGGGAGGGCCTCGGAAGAGACCCAGTACTTC. Translating gives CASTRTSGRASEETQYF.

The V gene is TRBV28, the J gene TRBJ2-1; 10 bases map to TRBD1. The CDR3 has 13 amino acids. Losses at the gene ends were 6 bases for V and 7 bases for J; bases not matched to a gene: 3. Germline CDR1 is MDHEN and CDR2 is SYDVKM. CDR3 loop: CASRGTGENEQFF. In DNA, the CDR3 is TGTGCCAGCAGGGGGACAGGGGAAAATGAGCAGTTCTTC.

J is TRBJ1-3 and V is TRBV5-1; D is unresolved. In germline, CDR1 is SGHRS, CDR2 YFSETQ. CDR3 size: 15 residues. V was trimmed by 4 bases and J by 0 bases, leaving 11 bases between them. For the CDR3, the DNA is TGCGCCAGCAGCGCCCTACCTGGCTCTGGAAACACCATATATTTT. Translated: CASSALPGSGNTIYF.

As regards this clone: Other DNA sequences within the sample encode an identical CDR3. DNA for the CDR3: TGTGCCAGCAGTCTAGCAGATACGCAGTATTTT. Its translation: CASSLADTQYF. The V call is TRBV27, the J call TRBJ2-3; D remains unclear. V shed 5 bases and J shed 4 bases, with 4 bases lying between them. Germline V gene lookup returns CDR1 MNHEY and CDR2 SMNVEV (reference sequence). This CDR3 is 11 amino acids long.

The table lists this clone with a count of one. The V call is TRBV25-1, the J call TRBJ2-1; 12 positions agree with TRBD2. Germline-derived CDR1 and CDR2 are MGHDK and SYGVNS. J lost 7 bases, V lost 6 bases, and 13 bases had no gene match. The CDR3 is 17 amino acids. CDR3 protein: CASSPGRLAGVLNEQFF. Here the CDR3 DNA reads TGTGCCAGCAGCCCAGGAAGACTAGCGGGAGTACTGAATGAGCAGTTCTTC. The full variable domain, rest sourced from reference TRBV25-1 and TRBJ2-1, is EADIYQTPRYLVIGTGKKITLECSQTMGHDKMYWYQQDPGMELHLIHYSYGVNSTEKGDLSSESTVSRIRTEHFPLTLESARPSHTSQYLCASSPGRLAGVLNEQFFGPGTRLTVL.

This chain uses TRBV7-9 with TRBJ1-4; a weak D match, TRBD1 (5 bases). The CDR3 runs to 15 residues. V lost 5 bases and J lost 6, with 16 bases in between. CDR1 is SEHNR and CDR2 is FQNEAQ in the germline V gene (reference sequence). The CDR3 region has the DNA TGTGCCAGCAGCCCAAGCCGGGCGGGGGATGAAAAACTGTTTTTT. Its translation is CASSPSRAGDEKLFF.

V gene TRBV28 combines with J gene TRBJ2-1, with D perhaps matching TRBD1 or TRBD2 (5 bases each). The CDR3 consists of 16 residues. Trimming cost V 0 bases and J 5 bases, with 14 bases left between them. The germline CDR1 and CDR2 sequences are MDHEN and SYDVKM. The DNA for the CDR3 is TGTGCCAGCAGTTTATGGGGGGTGGGCATCGACAATGAGCAGTTCTTC. Translation: CASSLWGVGIDNEQFF.

The chain combines TRBV28 with TRBJ2-7; possible D gene TRBD1, 6 bases. CDR1 and CDR2 (germline): MDHEN, SYDVKM. With 2 bases removed from V and 4 bases from J, the gap between germline ends came to 15 bases. The CDR3 length is 15 residues. CDR3 coding DNA: TGTGCCAGCAGTTTAGGGGGCAGGGGAGAGTACGAGCAGTACTTC. Its protein product is CASSLGGRGEYEQYF. Drawing the rest from reference TRBV28 and TRBJ2-7, the complete variable domain is DVKVTQSSRYLVKRTGEKVFLECVQDMDHENMFWYRQDPGLGLRLIYFSYDVKMKEKGDIPEGYSVSREKKERFSLILESASTNQTSMYLCASSLGGRGEYEQYFGPGTRLTVT.

The V call is TRBV7-9, the J call TRBJ2-3, with 12 bases that match TRBD1. V was clipped by 1 base and J by 4 bases; unmatched bases: 3. This CDR3 is 16 amino acids long. Per the germline V gene, CDR1 is SEHNR and CDR2 is FQNEAQ (reference sequence). CDR3 bases: TGTGCCAGCAGCTTAGTGGGACAGGGGGCGGCAGATACGCAGTATTTT. Its translation: CASSLVGQGAADTQYF.

CDR3: CASSLMPGQGTYTF. Here the CDR3 DNA reads TGTGCCAGCAGCTTAATGCCGGGACAGGGGACTTACACCTTC. The chain carries TRBV7-3 and TRBJ1-2, with TRBD1 identical over 10 bases. The germline V gene has CDR1 SGHTA and CDR2 FQGTGA. V dropped 1 base and J dropped 11; count of bases not matched to a gene: 7. The CDR3 covers 14 residues.

The chain links TRBV29-1 to TRBJ2-1, with D possibly TRBD1 on 5 matching bases. The germline V and J ends were trimmed by 4 bases and 5 bases, with 9 bases remaining between them. CDR3 length: 12 amino acids. Germline V gene data show CDR1 as SQVTM and CDR2 as ANQGSEA. CDR3: CSVGQRNNEQFF. CDR3 coding DNA: TGCAGCGTTGGACAGAGAAACAATGAGCAGTTCTTC.

This chain connects TRBV19 to TRBJ2-3; tentatively, D is TRBD2 (6 bases). Germline loops: CDR1 LNHDA, CDR2 SQIVND (reference sequence). Trimming took 1 base from V and 3 from J, leaving 11 bases between them. The CDR3 covers 15 residues. The CDR3 coding sequence is TGTGCCAGTAGTATAGTTGCGAGCGGGACAGATACGCAGTATTTT. Translation: CASSIVASGTDTQYF.

The chain uses TRBV19 and TRBJ2-1; TRBD1 aligns across 9 bases. The ends lost 4 bases at V and 7 bases at J; junction bases unmatched: 14. Germline V CDR1 and CDR2: LNHDA, SQIVND (reference sequence). The CDR3 consists of 17 residues. This chain's CDR3 is CASSKGQGRGLWNEQFF. The CDR3 bases are TGTGCCAGTAGTAAAGGACAGGGGAGGGGGTTATGGAATGAGCAGTTCTTC.

This clone was recorded only once. The chain uses TRBV5-1 and TRBJ1-1; D gene unclear. Trimming removed 2 bases at V and 2 bases at J, with 13 bases between. Per the germline V gene, CDR1 is SGHRS and CDR2 is YFSETQ. CDR3 length: 15 amino acids. The CDR3, as DNA: TGCGCCAGCAGCTTCGTCTCGGGCAGTAACACTGAAGCTTTCTTT. Its translation: CASSFVSGSNTEAFF.